Here is one T cell receptor beta chain with its context. This table comes from immunoSEQ multiplex PCR, and its TCRdb copy is limited to in-frame clones, with some not included. The table has under 25,000 clones, 35% to 40% seen once. This sample is part of a study of graft-versus-host responses after intestinal transplantation. Findings and caveats of the study: Individuals who had graft-donor T cell macrochimerism had allografts that showed high graft-versus-host to host-versus-graft clonal ratios. Investigators detected GvH clones in recipient marrow, with some emerging earlier in ileum or blood. Levels of circulating GvH clones at their peak were associated with early post-transplant HvG declines.

Trimming shortened V by 5 bases and J by 1 base, and 8 bases separated the two germline ends. Per the germline V gene, CDR1 is PRHDT and CDR2 is FYEKMQ (reference sequence). This CDR3 has 14 residues. After the reaction, proliferating CFSE-low CD3+CD4+ and CD3+CD8+ responders were sorted. V usage is TRBV13 and J usage is TRBJ2-2; no clear D. Sequencing used alloreactive CD4+ T cells from a mixed lymphocyte reaction culture, obtained before transplantation. The subset was: CFSE-low proliferating T cells sorted from roughly six-day pre-transplant mixed lymphocyte reaction (GvH or HvG direction). The source of this sequence is a human patient who was an organ donor for intestinal transplantation. CDR3 sequence: CASSPSVNTGELFF. CDR3 DNA sequence: TGTGCCAGCAGCCCCTCAGTGAACACCGGGGAGCTGTTTTTT.